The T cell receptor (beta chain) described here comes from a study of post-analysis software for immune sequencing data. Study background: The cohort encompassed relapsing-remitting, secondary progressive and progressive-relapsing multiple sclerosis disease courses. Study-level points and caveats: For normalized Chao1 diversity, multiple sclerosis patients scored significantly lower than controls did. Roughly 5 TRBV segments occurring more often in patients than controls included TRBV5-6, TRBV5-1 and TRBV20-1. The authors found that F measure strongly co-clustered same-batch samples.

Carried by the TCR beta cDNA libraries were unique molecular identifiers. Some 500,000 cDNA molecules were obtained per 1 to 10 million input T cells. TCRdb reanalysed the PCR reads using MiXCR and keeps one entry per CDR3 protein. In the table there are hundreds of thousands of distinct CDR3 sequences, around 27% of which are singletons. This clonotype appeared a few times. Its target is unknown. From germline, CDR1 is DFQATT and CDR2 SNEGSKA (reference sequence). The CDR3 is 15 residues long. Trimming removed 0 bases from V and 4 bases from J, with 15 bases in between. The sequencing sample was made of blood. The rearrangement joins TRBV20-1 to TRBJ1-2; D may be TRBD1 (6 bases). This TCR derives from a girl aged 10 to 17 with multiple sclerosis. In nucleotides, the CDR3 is TGCAGTGCTAGAGATCCTGTGGGGGGGGCCTATGGCTACACCTTC. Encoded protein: CSARDPVGGAYGYTF.